This TCR beta chain emerged from a study of cytomegalovirus exposure and HLA in healthy donors. About the research overall: The early release's HLA-typed donors yielded approximately 82 million unique TCRs. Out of 350 to 400 genotyped donors, less than 85% belonged to the Caucasian-associated ancestry cluster.

In the case of this clone: Its target is not known.

PCR used 60 Vbeta primers and 13 Jbeta primers. The repertoire was sequenced with immunoSEQ multiplex PCR; TCRdb's copy has only in-frame clones and lacks some. The sample carries some 150,000 clones, about 80% recorded once. Trimming took 2 bases from V and 5 from J, leaving 7 bases between them. The CDR3 has 13 residues. The germline CDR1 and CDR2 sequences are MNHNS and SASEGT. Study results and limitations: TCR beta chain V- and J-gene trimming was linked, in a later analysis, to a missense variant in DCLRE1C.

The genes are TRBV6-1 and TRBJ1-5; no clear D gene. This TCR came from a man aged 30-40 years in good health and CMV-seronegative. Sequenced input: PBMCs. In DNA form, the CDR3 reads TGTGCCAGCAGTGAACTTCAGGATCAGCCCCAGCATTTT. It yields the protein CASSELQDQPQHF.